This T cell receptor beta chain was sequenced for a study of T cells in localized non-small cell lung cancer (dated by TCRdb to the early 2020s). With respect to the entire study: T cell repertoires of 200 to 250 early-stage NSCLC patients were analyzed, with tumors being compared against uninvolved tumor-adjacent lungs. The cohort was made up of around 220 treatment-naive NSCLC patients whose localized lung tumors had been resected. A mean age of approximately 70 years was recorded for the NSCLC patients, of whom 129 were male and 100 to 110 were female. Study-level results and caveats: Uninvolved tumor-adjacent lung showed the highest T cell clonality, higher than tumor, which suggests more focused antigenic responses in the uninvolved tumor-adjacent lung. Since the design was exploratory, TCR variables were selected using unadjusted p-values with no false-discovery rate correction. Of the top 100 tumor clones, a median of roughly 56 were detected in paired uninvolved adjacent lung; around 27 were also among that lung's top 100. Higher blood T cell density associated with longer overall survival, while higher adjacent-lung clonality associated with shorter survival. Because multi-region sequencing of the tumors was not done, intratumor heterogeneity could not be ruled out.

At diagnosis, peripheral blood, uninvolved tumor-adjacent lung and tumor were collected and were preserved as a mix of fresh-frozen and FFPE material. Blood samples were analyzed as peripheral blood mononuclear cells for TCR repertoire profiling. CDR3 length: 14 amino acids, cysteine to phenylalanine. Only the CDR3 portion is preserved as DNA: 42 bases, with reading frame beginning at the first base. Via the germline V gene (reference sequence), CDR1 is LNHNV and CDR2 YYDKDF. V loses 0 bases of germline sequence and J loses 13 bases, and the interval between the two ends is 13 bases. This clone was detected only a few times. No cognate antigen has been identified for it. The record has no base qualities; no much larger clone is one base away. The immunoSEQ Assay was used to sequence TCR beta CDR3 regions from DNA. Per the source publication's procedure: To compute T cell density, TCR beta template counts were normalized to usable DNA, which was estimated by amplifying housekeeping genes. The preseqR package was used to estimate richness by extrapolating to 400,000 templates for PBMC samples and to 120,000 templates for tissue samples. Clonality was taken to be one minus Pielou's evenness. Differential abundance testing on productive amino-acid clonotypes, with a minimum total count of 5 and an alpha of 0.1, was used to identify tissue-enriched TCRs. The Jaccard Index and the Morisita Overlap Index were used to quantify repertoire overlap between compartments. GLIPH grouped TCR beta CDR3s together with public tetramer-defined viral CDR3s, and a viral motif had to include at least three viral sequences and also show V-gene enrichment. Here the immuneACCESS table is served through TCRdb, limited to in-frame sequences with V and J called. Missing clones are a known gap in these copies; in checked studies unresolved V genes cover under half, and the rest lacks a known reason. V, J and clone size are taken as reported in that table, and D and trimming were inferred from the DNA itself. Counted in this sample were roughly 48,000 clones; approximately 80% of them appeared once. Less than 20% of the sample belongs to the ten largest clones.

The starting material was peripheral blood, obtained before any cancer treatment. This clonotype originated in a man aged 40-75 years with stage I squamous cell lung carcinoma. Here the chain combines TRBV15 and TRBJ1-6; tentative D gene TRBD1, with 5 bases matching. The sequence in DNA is TGTGCCACCAGCAGAGAGGACATAGTATCGCCCCTCCACTTT. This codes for CATSREDIVSPLHF.